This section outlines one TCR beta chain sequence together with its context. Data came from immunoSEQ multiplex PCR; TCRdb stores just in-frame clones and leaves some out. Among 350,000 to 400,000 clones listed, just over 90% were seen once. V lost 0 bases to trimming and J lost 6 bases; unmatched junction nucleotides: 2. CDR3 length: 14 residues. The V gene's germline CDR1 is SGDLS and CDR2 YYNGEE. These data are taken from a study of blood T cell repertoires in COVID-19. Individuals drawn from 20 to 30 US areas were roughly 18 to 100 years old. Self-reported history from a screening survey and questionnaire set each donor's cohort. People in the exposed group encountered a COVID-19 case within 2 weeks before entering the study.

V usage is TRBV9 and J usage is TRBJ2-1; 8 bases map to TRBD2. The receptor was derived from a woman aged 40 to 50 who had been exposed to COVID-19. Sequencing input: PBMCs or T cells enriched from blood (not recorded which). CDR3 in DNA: TGTGCCAGCAGCGTAGGACTAGCGAGCAATGAGCAGTTCTTC. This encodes CASSVGLASNEQFF.